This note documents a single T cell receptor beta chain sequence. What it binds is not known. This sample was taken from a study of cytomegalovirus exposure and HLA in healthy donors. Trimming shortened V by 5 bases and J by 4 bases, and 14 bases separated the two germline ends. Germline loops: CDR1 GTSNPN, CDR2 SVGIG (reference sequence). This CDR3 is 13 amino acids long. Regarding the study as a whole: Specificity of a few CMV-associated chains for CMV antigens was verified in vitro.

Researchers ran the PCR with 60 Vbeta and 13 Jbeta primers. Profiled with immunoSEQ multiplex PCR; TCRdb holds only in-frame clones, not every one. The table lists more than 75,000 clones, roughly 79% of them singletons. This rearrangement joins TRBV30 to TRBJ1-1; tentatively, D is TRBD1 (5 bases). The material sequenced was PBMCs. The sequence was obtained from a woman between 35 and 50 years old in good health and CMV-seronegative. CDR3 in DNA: TGTGCCTGGGAGACAGTGAGTGGCACTGAAGCTTTCTTT. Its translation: CAWETVSGTEAFF.